These 27 T cell receptor beta chains came from one sample sequenced in a study of blood T cell repertoires in COVID-19. The data were produced by immunoSEQ multiplex PCR, yet TCRdb's version contains in-frame clones alone and is incomplete. Of under 250,000 clones detected, more than 65% appear once; the ten largest clones hold 3.6%. Source material: peripheral blood. These TCRs come from a woman of 80 years or more with acute or convalescent COVID-19.

J is TRBJ1-1 and V is TRBV2; TRBD1 is a possible D gene (6 bases). This CDR3 is 14 amino acids long. Trimming left V 2 bases short and J 5 bases short, with 12 bases between. Germline-derived CDR1 and CDR2 are SNHLY and FYNNEI. The CDR3 loop is CASSEIRGGTEAFF. As DNA, the CDR3 is TGTGCCAGCAGTGAAATAAGAGGGGGAACTGAAGCTTTCTTT. Full variable domain (outside the CDR3, taken from reference TRBV2 and TRBJ1-1): EPEVTQTPSHQVTQMGQEVILRCVPISNHLYFYWYRQILGQKVEFLVSFYNNEISEKSEIFDDQFSVERPDGSNFTLKIRSTKLEDSAMYFCASSEIRGGTEAFFGQGTRLTVV.

V is TRBV27 and J is TRBJ2-7; D is possibly TRBD1 (5 bases). V was clipped by 6 bases and J by 0 bases, with 15 bases between them. CDR1 is MNHEY and CDR2 is SMNVEV in the germline V gene (reference sequence). This CDR3 has 15 amino acids. CDR3 bases: TGTGCCAGCAGCATGGACATAATTAGCTCCTACGAGCAGTACTTC. Translating it yields CASSMDIISSYEQYF.

This clone was found once. J is TRBJ1-3 and V is TRBV3-1 (or the pseudogene TRBV3-2); 9 bases map to TRBD1. This CDR3 comprises 17 residues. V was pared by 5 bases and J by 0 bases, with 8 bases of the junction left unmatched. Looked up from germline, CDR1 is LGHDT and CDR2 is YNNKEL (reference sequence). CDR3 coding DNA: TGTGCCAGCAGCTCCGGGACAGGGTTGTTCTCTGGAAACACCATATATTTT. The encoded protein is CASSSGTGLFSGNTIYF.

Only one count was recorded for this clone. The chain uses TRBV19 and TRBJ2-5, with D unclear. Trimming shortened V by 0 bases and J by 5 bases, and 7 bases separated the two germline ends. Germline V gene lookup returns CDR1 LNHDA and CDR2 SQIVND (reference sequence). This CDR3 has 13 residues. CDR3 in DNA: TGTGCCAGTAGTATAGATCGCCGGGAGACCCAGTACTTC. Protein: CASSIDRRETQYF.

CDR3 region: CATSRDRWGGYTF. CDR3 nucleotide sequence: TGTGCCACCAGCAGAGACCGCTGGGGCGGCTACACCTTC. The V and J genes are TRBV15 and TRBJ1-2; D may be TRBD1 (5 bases). In germline, CDR1 is LNHNV, CDR2 YYDKDF (reference sequence). Trimming left V 0 bases short and J 8 bases short, with 10 bases between. This CDR3 is 13 amino acids long.

The genes are TRBV24-1 and TRBJ1-2; 7 positions agree with TRBD1. This CDR3 comprises 18 residues. CDR1 is KGHDR and CDR2 is SFDVKD in the germline V gene. V lost 0 bases and J lost 4; bases outside the gene matches: 13. CDR3 protein: CATSDLPPDRRTGYGYTF. Here the CDR3 DNA reads TGTGCCACCAGTGATTTGCCTCCGGACAGGAGGACCGGCTATGGCTACACCTTC.

The genes are TRBV11-3 and TRBJ2-1, with D maybe TRBD2 (5 bases). CDR1 and CDR2 from the germline V gene are SGHNT and YENEEA. The V end lost 5 bases, the J end lost 7 bases, and 15 bases lay between the germline ends. This CDR3 is built from 14 residues. CDR3 sequence reads: CASSPGGGRNEQFF. In DNA form, the CDR3 reads TGTGCCAGCAGCCCCGGAGGCGGCAGGAATGAGCAGTTCTTC.

This clone appeared a few times. The chain's CDR3 is CSATTGFAEAFF. The CDR3 DNA reads TGCAGCGCGACCACGGGGTTTGCTGAAGCTTTCTTT. V gene TRBV29-1 combines with J gene TRBJ1-1; no reliable D call. This CDR3 spans 12 amino acids. The V gene lost 7 bases and the J gene lost 6 bases, with 15 bases spanning the gap. From germline, CDR1 is SQVTM and CDR2 ANQGSEA.

The chain has TRBV7-6 and TRBJ2-1; 10 bases are a match to TRBD2. The junction had 3 bases not matched to a gene; V was cut back by 1 base and J by 6 bases. Germline values: CDR1 SGHVS, CDR2 FNYEAQ. The length of the CDR3 is 15 residues. CDR3 bases: TGTGCCAGCAGCTTAGACAGCGGGGGGGCCAATGAGCAGTTCTTC. It codes for CASSLDSGGANEQFF.

The chain joins TRBV7-3 to TRBJ2-6, with D perhaps matching TRBD2 (5 bases). The CDR3 has 15 residues. Germline lookup yields CDR1 SGHTA and CDR2 FQGTGA. V lost 5 bases and J 2 bases, leaving 10 bases between the germline ends. Here the CDR3 DNA reads TGTGCCAGCAGCCCCCACGGGGCTGGGGCCAACGTCCTGACTTTC. It translates to CASSPHGAGANVLTF.

The chain combines TRBV9 with TRBJ2-1; 8 nucleotides align to TRBD1. J lost 8 bases, V lost 4 bases, and 14 bases had no gene match. Germline CDR1 and CDR2: SGDLS and YYNGEE. The CDR3 has 16 amino acids. The CDR3 coding sequence is TGTGCCAGCAGCCCCAGTCCCGGGACAGGTGGCCATGAGCAGTTCTTC. This gives the protein CASSPSPGTGGHEQFF.

This rearrangement joins TRBV19 to TRBJ1-5; 7 nucleotides align to TRBD1. From germline, CDR1 is LNHDA and CDR2 SQIVND (reference sequence). There are 15 residues in the CDR3. V shed 10 bases, J shed 5 bases, and the junction held 14 bases outside the gene matches. CDR3 bases: TGTGCCACCCGAGACAGGGCCTGGGGTGATCAGCCCCAGCATTTT. It translates to CATRDRAWGDQPQHF.

To note about this clone: The sample contains more than one DNA sequence encoding this CDR3. The J gene is TRBJ1-5, the V gene TRBV19; 7 bases are shared with TRBD1. Losses at the gene ends were 5 bases for V and 6 bases for J; bases not matched to a gene: 4. There are 13 residues in the CDR3. The V gene's germline CDR1 is LNHDA and CDR2 SQIVND (reference sequence). The CDR3 region has the DNA TGTGCCAGTAGTCAACAGGGGAGTCAGCCCCAGCATTTT. Encoded protein: CASSQQGSQPQHF.

In this sample, this clone turned up a few times. The rearrangement uses TRBV6-5 and TRBJ2-6; D not certain. This CDR3 comprises 15 residues. CDR1 is MNHEY, CDR2 SVGAGI, per germline. V was shortened by 4 bases and J by 0 bases, with 7 bases between the two germline ends. The CDR3 DNA follows: TGTGCCAGCAGTTCCACTACCTCTGGGGCCAACGTCCTGACTTTC. Protein: CASSSTTSGANVLTF.

The chain couples TRBV29-1 to TRBJ2-7, with TRBD2 as a possible D gene (7 bases). The CDR3 consists of 11 residues. With 8 bases removed from V and 3 bases from J, the gap between germline ends came to 11 bases. Germline CDR1 is SQVTM and CDR2 is ANQGSEA. CDR3 sequence: CSRGAYYEQYF. CDR3 bases: TGCAGCCGGGGGGCATACTACGAGCAGTACTTC.

The sample holds a few counts of this clone. The rearrangement joins TRBV9 to TRBJ2-1; 7 bases are shared with TRBD1. Trimming took 6 bases from V and 4 from J; bases not matched to a gene: 7. The CDR3 totals 14 residues. CDR1 and CDR2 (germline): SGDLS, YYNGEE. The CDR3 here is CASNDGTVYNEQFF. DNA of the CDR3: TGTGCCAGCAACGACGGGACAGTGTACAATGAGCAGTTCTTC. Combining the CDR3 with reference TRBV9 and TRBJ2-1 gives the whole variable domain DSGVTQTPKHLITATGQRVTLRCSPRSGDLSVYWYQQSLDQGLQFLIQYYNGEERAKGNILERFSAQQFPDLHSELNLSSLELGDSALYFCASNDGTVYNEQFFGPGTRLTVL.

The V call is TRBV7-9, the J call TRBJ1-1; tentatively, D is TRBD1 (5 bases). The germline V gene encodes CDR1 SEHNR and CDR2 FQNEAQ (reference sequence). The CDR3 is made up of 15 amino acids. Trimming left V 6 bases short and J 1 base short, with 15 bases between. The chain's CDR3 is CASRWGGVPNTEAFF. The CDR3 bases are TGTGCCAGCAGATGGGGAGGGGTTCCGAACACTGAAGCTTTCTTT. The whole variable domain, filled in from reference TRBV7-9 and TRBJ1-1, reads DTGVSQNPRHKITKRGQNVTFRCDPISEHNRLYWYRQTLGQGPEFLTYFQNEAQLEKSRLLSDRFSAERPKGSFSTLEIQRTEQGDSAMYLCASRWGGVPNTEAFFGQGTRLTVV.

In this sample, this clone turned up once. This rearrangement joins TRBV6-5 to TRBJ2-2; 9 nucleotides match TRBD1. This CDR3 contains 15 residues. Germline V CDR1 and CDR2: MNHEY, SVGAGI. The trim removed 6 bases at V and 3 bases at J, leaving 5 bases unmatched. CDR3 DNA: TGTGCCAGCAGGACCGGGACAGGGCACACCGGGGAGCTGTTTTTT. This gives the protein CASRTGTGHTGELFF.

The rearrangement joins TRBV6-5 to TRBJ1-4, with a possible D match to TRBD1 (6 bases). This CDR3 contains 15 residues. CDR1 is MNHEY, CDR2 SVGAGI, per germline. With 6 bases removed from V and 7 bases from J, the gap between germline ends came to 18 bases. The DNA for the CDR3 is TGTGCCAGCAGAGACCGCGTCAGGGGTATTGAAAAACTGTTTTTT. Encoded protein: CASRDRVRGIEKLFF.

The chain combines TRBV5-4 with TRBJ2-5, with 7 bases aligning to TRBD2. Germline-derived CDR1 and CDR2 are SGHNT and YYREEE (reference sequence). V lost 4 bases and J lost 2; bases outside the gene matches: 5. CDR3 size: 14 residues. This CDR3 reads CASSPGLTQETQYF. CDR3 coding DNA: TGTGCCAGCAGCCCGGGACTAACGCAAGAGACCCAGTACTTC.

The chain employs TRBV6-2 or TRBV6-3 and TRBJ2-3; 8 nucleotides agree with TRBD1. V lost 5 bases, J lost 0 bases, and 4 bases stayed unmatched. This CDR3 has 15 residues. Germline values: CDR1 MNHEY, CDR2 SVGEGT. The CDR3: CASSAGGLSTDTQYF. CDR3 sequence (DNA): TGTGCCAGCAGTGCAGGGGGCCTTAGCACAGATACGCAGTATTTT.

The V call is TRBV28, the J call TRBJ1-5; D possibly corresponds to TRBD1 (5 bases). The germline V gene encodes CDR1 MDHEN and CDR2 SYDVKM. The V end lost 4 bases, the J end lost 0 bases, and 13 bases lay between the germline ends. The length of the CDR3 is 16 residues. This chain's CDR3 is CASSSQGGPSNQPQHF. The CDR3 DNA reads TGTGCCAGCAGTTCCCAGGGAGGACCTAGCAATCAGCCCCAGCATTTT.

This clone was seen a handful of times. This CDR3 is also generated by other DNA sequences in the sample. The chain joins TRBV10-3 to TRBJ2-1, with 7 bases aligning to TRBD1. Trimming at V came to 0 bases and at J to 2 bases, leaving 4 bases not matched to a gene. This CDR3 is built from 16 residues. Germline-derived CDR1 and CDR2 are ENHRY and SYGVKD. The DNA for the CDR3 is TGTGCCATCAGTGAGTCTAGGCAGGGGGCCTACAATGAGCAGTTCTTC. Its protein product is CAISESRQGAYNEQFF.

CDR3 amino acids: CASSNTGGHGEKLFF. The CDR3 DNA follows: TGTGCCAGCTCAAATACAGGGGGGCACGGTGAAAAACTGTTTTTT. The chain recombines TRBV18 with TRBJ1-4, with 8 bases aligning to TRBD1. Germline values: CDR1 KGHSH, CDR2 LQKENI. J was trimmed by 7 bases and V by 5 bases; bases with no gene match: 9. The CDR3 is 15 residues long.

The chain uses TRBV19 and TRBJ2-6; D not certain. V lost 3 bases, J lost 4 bases, and 4 bases lay in between. Germline CDR1 is LNHDA and CDR2 is SQIVND (reference sequence). CDR3 length: 13 residues. This CDR3 is CASSMRGANVLTF. Written as DNA, the CDR3 is TGTGCCAGTAGTATGAGGGGGGCCAACGTCCTGACTTTC. The whole variable domain, filled in from reference TRBV19 and TRBJ2-6, reads DGGITQSPKYLFRKEGQNVTLSCEQNLNHDAMYWYRQDPGQGLRLIYYSQIVNDFQKGDIAEGYSVSREKKESFPLTVTSAQKNPTAFYLCASSMRGANVLTFGAGSRLTVL.

The chain couples TRBV9 to TRBJ1-4, with D possibly TRBD1 on 6 matching bases. CDR3 size: 14 residues. Deletions cut 4 bases from V and 5 bases from J, with 12 bases between. Germline assignment: CDR1 SGDLS and CDR2 YYNGEE. The CDR3 coding sequence is TGTGCCAGCAGCAAGGACAGTAAAAATGAAAAACTGTTTTTT. Translation gives CASSKDSKNEKLFF.

About this clone itself: The sample has other DNA sequences that encode this CDR3 too. This chain links TRBV12-3 or TRBV12-4 with TRBJ1-5, with D hard to call. Trimming removed 6 bases from V and 4 bases from J, with 10 bases in between. This CDR3 region has 13 residues. The CDR3 loop is CASSLARNQPQHF. In nucleotides, the CDR3 is TGTGCCAGCAGCCTAGCGCGAAATCAGCCCCAGCATTTT.